This T cell receptor beta chain was observed in a study of persistence of HIV-infected CD4 T cells. Trimming pared 4 bases from V and 2 bases from J, leaving 15 bases between. Germline values: CDR1 SGHRS, CDR2 YFSETQ. CDR3 length: 15 residues. Worth noting for this clone: Its antigen is currently unknown.

Overlapping HIV-1 Gag 15-mer peptides at approximately 0.96 ug per peptide per mL were used. CD40L-negative CD69-negative CD45RO-high memory CD4+ T cells were sorted as populations depleted of antigen-responding cells. The immunoSEQ assay was version 4, run in survey mode. Template was genomic DNA at 8 to 10 ng/uL, with up to about 1 ug used per sample. Sequencing was performed with immunoSEQ multiplex PCR; in TCRdb, only in-frame clones are kept and a portion is missing. The data show more than 30,000 clones, around four fifths seen once. This material consisted of CD4+ T cells sorted from PBMCs after approximately 19-hour stimulation, taken from a patient who received antiretroviral therapy. The sequence was obtained from an adult woman with HIV who was CMV-seropositive. This chain joins TRBV5-1 and TRBJ2-5; TRBD2 might be the D (6 bases). The DNA of the CDR3 is TGCGCCAGCAGCCCGCGGGGCCTGCTGCAAGAGACCCAGTACTTC. This codes for CASSPRGLLQETQYF. Complete variable domain (other parts from reference TRBV5-1 and TRBJ2-5): KAGVTQTPRYLIKTRGQQVTLSCSPISGHRSVSWYQQTPGQGLQFLFEYFSETQRNKGNFPGRFSGRQFSNSRSEMNVSTLELGDSALYLCASSPRGLLQETQYFGPGTRLLVL.